Below are 17 T cell receptor beta chains sequenced from a single sample in a study of Graves' ophthalmopathy and Graves' hyperthyroidism. CDR3 regions of TCR beta were amplified from RNA transcripts. An initial RT-PCR round employing HTBI primers preceded a second-round multiplex PCR. TCRdb called the multiplex PCR reads again in MiXCR, with one record for every CDR3 protein. This table has fewer than 400,000 distinct CDR3 sequences, about a sixth appearing once. Sequences were obtained from peripheral blood. The receptors derive from a woman aged 18-29 years with Graves' ophthalmopathy.

This chain joins TRBV6-1 and TRBJ1-5; 7 bases agree with TRBD1. Germline V CDR1 and CDR2: MNHNS, SASEGT. This CDR3 contains 14 residues. The V segment lost 2 bases and the J segment 7 bases; nucleotides outside the gene matches: 5. The CDR3, as DNA: TGTGCCAGCAGTGAACTTGACAGGGCCCAGCCCCAGCATTTT. Protein sequence: CASSELDRAQPQHF.

This clonotype was counted many times. The chain uses TRBV7-9 and TRBJ1-2; D is unclear. Germline V CDR1 and CDR2: SEHNR, FQNEAQ (reference sequence). Between the trimmed V and J ends, which lost 0 bases and 8 bases, there was a span of 16 bases. The CDR3 consists of 15 residues. The CDR3 DNA follows: TGTGCCAGCAGCTTAGCGATAGAAGGGCCTAGGGGCTACACCTTC. The encoded protein is CASSLAIEGPRGYTF.

This clonotype was observed many times. The chain is built from TRBV27 and TRBJ2-7, with 9 bases aligning to TRBD1. Germline V gene sequence: CDR1 MNHEY, CDR2 SMNVEV (reference sequence). Germline trimming cut 3 bases from V and 2 bases from J; bases unmatched to any gene: 2. The CDR3 sequence is 14 residues long. CDR3 DNA sequence: TGTGCCAGCAGTTTCAACAGGGGGCCCTACGAGCAGTACTTC. Encoded protein: CASSFNRGPYEQYF.

This clonotype came up many times. The genes are TRBV7-2 and TRBJ1-2, with a weak D call TRBD1 (5 bases). Germline lookup yields CDR1 SGHTA and CDR2 FQGNSA. The CDR3 spans 13 residues. V dropped 8 bases and J dropped 1 base, with 11 bases sitting between them. In DNA form, the CDR3 reads TGTGCCAGCTCCCTCGGGGGTAACTATGGCTACACCTTC. Translation gives CASSLGGNYGYTF.

This clonotype came up many times. The rearrangement links TRBV2 to TRBJ1-1, with TRBD1 matching over 7 bases. Germline V gives CDR1 SNHLY, CDR2 FYNNEI. The CDR3 totals 13 residues. Trimming cost V 9 bases and J 4 bases; bases outside gene matches: 8. The CDR3 sequence: CARRQGLSTEAFF. CDR3 nucleotides: TGTGCCAGAAGACAGGGTCTCAGCACTGAAGCTTTCTTT.

This clonotype was counted at least ten times. V is TRBV7-4 and J is TRBJ2-7; TRBD1 is a possible D gene (5 bases). Germline CDR1 reads SGHVT; CDR2 reads SQSDAQ. The CDR3 has 14 amino acids. The V end was cut by 5 bases, the J end by 1 base, with 12 bases between. CDR3 DNA sequence: TGTGCCAGCAGCGGGGTCAGGGATTCCTACGAGCAGTACTTC. It is translated as CASSGVRDSYEQYF.

This clonotype was seen many times. V gene TRBV4-1 combines with J gene TRBJ2-2; 7 nucleotides agree with TRBD1. V lost 0 bases, J lost 4 bases, and 8 bases stayed unmatched. This CDR3 comprises 17 residues. Germline V CDR1 and CDR2: MGHRA, YSYEKL. DNA for the CDR3: TGCGCCAGCAGCCAAGATCTGGCGACAGGGTCCACCGGGGAGCTGTTTTTT. This encodes CASSQDLATGSTGELFF.

This clonotype was observed many times. The chain is built from TRBV30 and TRBJ2-7, with D perhaps matching TRBD1 (5 bases). The CDR3 has 14 residues. Germline V gives CDR1 GTSNPN, CDR2 SVGIG (reference sequence). The V end lost 3 bases, the J end lost 3 bases, and 15 bases lay between the germline ends. DNA of the CDR3: TGTGCCTGGAGCTCAGGGAATTCTATCTACGAGCAGTACTTC. This codes for CAWSSGNSIYEQYF. Variable domain in full (rest from reference TRBV30 and TRBJ2-7): SQTIHQWPATLVQPVGSPLSLECTVEGTSNPNLYWYRQAAGRGLQLLFYSVGIGQISSEVPQNLSASRPQDRQFILSSKKLLLSDSGFYLCAWSSGNSIYEQYFGPGTRLTVT.

This clonotype was counted ten times or more. The rearrangement links TRBV28 to TRBJ1-1, with D hard to call. CDR1 is MDHEN and CDR2 is SYDVKM in the germline V gene. The ends were cut back, 3 bases at V and 2 bases at J, with 13 bases in the middle. The CDR3 consists of 15 residues. The CDR3 loop is CASSFDSFPNTEAFF. The CDR3 DNA is TGTGCCAGCAGTTTCGACTCCTTCCCCAACACTGAAGCTTTCTTT.

This clonotype was counted between two and nine times. The chain links TRBV28 to TRBJ1-3, with 8 bases that match TRBD1. Trimming cost V 5 bases and J 5 bases; bases outside gene matches: 5. Germline V gene data show CDR1 as MDHEN and CDR2 as SYDVKM. CDR3 length: 14 amino acids. The CDR3 here is CASSGTGQRNTIYF. The DNA for the CDR3 is TGTGCCAGCAGTGGGACAGGACAAAGAAACACCATATATTTT. The variable domain in full, completed from reference TRBV28 and TRBJ1-3, reads DVKVTQSSRYLVKRTGEKVFLECVQDMDHENMFWYRQDPGLGLRLIYFSYDVKMKEKGDIPEGYSVSREKKERFSLILESASTNQTSMYLCASSGTGQRNTIYFGEGSWLTVV.

This clonotype was recorded only once. The chain carries TRBV6-1 and TRBJ1-5; D remains unclear. The CDR3 is 13 residues long. Deletions cut 8 bases from V and 2 bases from J, with 10 bases between. Per germline, CDR1 MNHNS and CDR2 SASEGT. CDR3 DNA sequence: TGTGCCAGCGCCGGATTTCGCAATCAGCCCCAGCATTTT. The encoded protein is CASAGFRNQPQHF.

This clonotype was picked up many times. The gene calls are TRBV28 and TRBJ2-7; TRBD2 might be the D (6 bases). From germline, CDR1 is MDHEN and CDR2 SYDVKM. V shed 3 bases and J shed 4 bases, with 19 bases lying between them. This CDR3 region has 16 residues. CDR3 sequence: CASSFSRGGAGYEQYF. The DNA for the CDR3 is TGTGCCAGCAGTTTTAGTCGGGGCGGGGCCGGTTACGAGCAGTACTTC.

This clonotype was picked up many times. A read error may be the cause here, since a much bigger clone is one base away. The genes are TRBV12-3 or TRBV12-4 and TRBJ1-5; the match to TRBD1 covers 7 bases. The CDR3 is made up of 13 amino acids. CDR3 protein: CASRGTAGQPQPF. CDR3 coding DNA: TGTGCCAGCAGGGGGACAGCGGGGCAGCCCCAGCCTTTT.

This clonotype was seen at least ten times. This chain connects TRBV27 to TRBJ1-1; D remains ambiguous. Germline loops: CDR1 MNHEY, CDR2 SMNVEV (reference sequence). The CDR3 has 15 residues. The V end lost 5 bases, the J end lost 4 bases, and 17 bases lay between the germline ends. For the CDR3, the DNA is TGTGCCAGCAGTCCCCAGAGGAGGCCGGGCACTGAAGCTTTCTTT. Its translation: CASSPQRRPGTEAFF.

This clonotype was counted ten times or more. The chain links TRBV4-3 to TRBJ2-7; D is ambiguous. Germline-derived CDR1 and CDR2 are LGHNA and YSLEER. The CDR3 sequence is 14 residues long. The V end lost 4 bases, the J end lost 6 bases, and 16 bases lay between the germline ends. Written as DNA, the CDR3 is TGCGCCAGCAGCCTCTACCTTCCCCCCCCCGAGCAGTACTTC. This sequence encodes CASSLYLPPPEQYF.

This clonotype was recorded many times. The chain joins TRBV6-5 to TRBJ2-7; no definite D call. Germline V gene data show CDR1 as MNHEY and CDR2 as SVGAGI. The CDR3 has 14 amino acids. V was trimmed by 0 bases and J by 6 bases, leaving 12 bases between them. CDR3 bases: TGTGCCAGCAGTTACTCAGGGCCAGTCGGCGAGCAGTACTTC. Its protein product is CASSYSGPVGEQYF.

This clonotype was seen many times. The J gene is TRBJ2-7, the V gene TRBV6-5; D is undetermined. Germline V CDR1 and CDR2: MNHEY, SVGAGI. The CDR3 totals 12 residues. Trimming took off 6 bases at V and 6 bases at J, with 12 bases between the two ends. This CDR3 reads CASSLGPGEQYF. CDR3 coding DNA: TGTGCCAGCAGCCTCGGACCCGGCGAGCAGTACTTC.